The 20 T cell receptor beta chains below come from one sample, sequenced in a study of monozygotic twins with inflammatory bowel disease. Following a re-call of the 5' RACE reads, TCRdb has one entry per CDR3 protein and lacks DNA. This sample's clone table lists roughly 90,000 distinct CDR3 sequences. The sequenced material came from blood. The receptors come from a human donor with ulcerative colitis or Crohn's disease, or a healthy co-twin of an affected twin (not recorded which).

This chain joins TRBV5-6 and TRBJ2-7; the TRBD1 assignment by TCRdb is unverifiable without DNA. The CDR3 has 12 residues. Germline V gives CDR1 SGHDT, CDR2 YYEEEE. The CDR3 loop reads CASSPGRYEQYF.

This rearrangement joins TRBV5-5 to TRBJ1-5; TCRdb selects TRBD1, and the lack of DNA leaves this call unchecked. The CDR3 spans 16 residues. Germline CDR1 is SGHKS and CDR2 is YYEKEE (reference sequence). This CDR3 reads CASSPDRARGNQPQHF. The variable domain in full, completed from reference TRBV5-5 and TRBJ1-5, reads DAGVTQSPTHLIKTRGQQVTLRCSPISGHKSVSWYQQVLGQGPQFIFQYYEKEERGRGNFPDRFSARQFPNYSSELNVNALLLGDSALYLCASSPDRARGNQPQHFGDGTRLSIL.

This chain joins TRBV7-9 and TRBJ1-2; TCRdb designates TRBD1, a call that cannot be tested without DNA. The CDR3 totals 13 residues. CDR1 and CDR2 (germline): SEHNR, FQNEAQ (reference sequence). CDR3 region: CASSLVTPGGYTF.

CDR3 protein: CASTSGAPDTQYF. The chain links TRBV5-1 to TRBJ2-3; TCRdb names TRBD2, which stays unverified in the absence of DNA. The length of the CDR3 is 13 residues. The germline V gene has CDR1 SGHRS and CDR2 YFSETQ.

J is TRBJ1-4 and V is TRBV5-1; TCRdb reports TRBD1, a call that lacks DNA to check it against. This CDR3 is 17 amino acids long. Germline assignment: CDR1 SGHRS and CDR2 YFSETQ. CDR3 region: CASSRGQGEWIGEKLFF.

CDR3 in amino acids: CASSFGPGNEQFF. The chain uses TRBV5-1 and TRBJ2-1. Germline V gene lookup returns CDR1 SGHRS and CDR2 YFSETQ. This CDR3 comprises 13 residues.

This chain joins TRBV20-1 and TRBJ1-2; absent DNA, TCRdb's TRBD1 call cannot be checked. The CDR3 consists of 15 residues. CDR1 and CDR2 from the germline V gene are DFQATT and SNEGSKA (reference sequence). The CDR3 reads CSANRLHAGDYGYTF.

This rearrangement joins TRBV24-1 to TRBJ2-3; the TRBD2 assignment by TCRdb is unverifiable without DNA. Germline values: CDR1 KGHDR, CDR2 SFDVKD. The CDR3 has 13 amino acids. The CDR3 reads CATSGEGTDTQYF.

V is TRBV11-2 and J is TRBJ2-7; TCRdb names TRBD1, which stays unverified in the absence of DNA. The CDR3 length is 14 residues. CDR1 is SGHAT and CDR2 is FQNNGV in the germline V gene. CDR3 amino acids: CASRAQGGGYEQYF.

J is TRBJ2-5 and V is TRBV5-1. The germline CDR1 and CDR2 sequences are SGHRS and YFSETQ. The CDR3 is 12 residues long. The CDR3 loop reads CASSLGQETQYF.

CDR3 loop: CASSLRFAGAAPGELFF. This rearrangement joins TRBV5-1 to TRBJ2-2; the TCRdb D gene call, TRBD1, has no DNA to confirm it. Germline assignment: CDR1 SGHRS and CDR2 YFSETQ. This CDR3 is built from 17 residues.

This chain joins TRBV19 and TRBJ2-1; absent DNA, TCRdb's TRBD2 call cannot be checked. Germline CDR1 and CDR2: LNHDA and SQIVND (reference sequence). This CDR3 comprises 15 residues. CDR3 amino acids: CASSTRGALGNEQFF.

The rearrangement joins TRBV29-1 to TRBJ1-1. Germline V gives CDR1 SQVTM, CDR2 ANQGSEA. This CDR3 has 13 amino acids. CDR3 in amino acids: CSVITVMNTEAFF.

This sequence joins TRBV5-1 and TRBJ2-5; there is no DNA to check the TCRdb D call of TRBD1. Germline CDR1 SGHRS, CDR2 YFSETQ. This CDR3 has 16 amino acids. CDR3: CASSPQGGNAQEAQYF.

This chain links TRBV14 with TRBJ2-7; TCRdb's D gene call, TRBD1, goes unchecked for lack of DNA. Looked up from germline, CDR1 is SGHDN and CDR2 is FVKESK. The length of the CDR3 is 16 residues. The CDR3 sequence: CASSQDHRGSSYEQYF.

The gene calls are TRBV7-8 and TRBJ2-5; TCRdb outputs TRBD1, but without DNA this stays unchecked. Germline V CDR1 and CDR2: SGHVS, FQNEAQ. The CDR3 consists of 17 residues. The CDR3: CASSLSSFYRGKETQYF.

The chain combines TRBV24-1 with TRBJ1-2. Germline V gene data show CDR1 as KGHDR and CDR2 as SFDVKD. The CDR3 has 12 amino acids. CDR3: CATSVGGYGYTF.

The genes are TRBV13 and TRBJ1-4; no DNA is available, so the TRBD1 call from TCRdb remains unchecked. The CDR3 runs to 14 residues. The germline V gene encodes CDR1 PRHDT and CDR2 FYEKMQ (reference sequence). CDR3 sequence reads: CASSFRGTNEKLFF.

The CDR3 loop is CASSLMGASSYNEQFF. V is TRBV7-9 and J is TRBJ2-1; TCRdb designates TRBD1, a call that cannot be tested without DNA. Germline CDR1 is SEHNR and CDR2 is FQNEAQ (reference sequence). The CDR3 consists of 16 residues. Looking up the rest from reference TRBV7-9 and TRBJ2-1 gives the full variable domain: DTGVSQNPRHKITKRGQNVTFRCDPISEHNRLYWYRQTLGQGPEFLTYFQNEAQLEKSRLLSDRFSAERPKGSFSTLEIQRTEQGDSAMYLCASSLMGASSYNEQFFGPGTRLTVL.

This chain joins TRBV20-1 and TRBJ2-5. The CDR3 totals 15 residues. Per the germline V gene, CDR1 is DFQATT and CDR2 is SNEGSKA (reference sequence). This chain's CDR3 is CSARDISGGRETQYF.